The T cell receptor (beta chain) described here comes from a study of blood T cell repertoires in COVID-19. Overall study: PBMCs, B-cell-depleted T cells, or T cells provided the cDNA or gDNA that made up the material.

Deletions cut 0 bases from V and 8 bases from J, with 13 bases between. Germline V gives CDR1 LGHDT, CDR2 YNNKEL (reference sequence). The CDR3 spans 14 residues. Sequencing was performed with immunoSEQ multiplex PCR; in TCRdb, only in-frame clones are kept and a portion is missing. This sample has 210,000 or so clones, with around 75% found just once. The clonotype was recovered from a human donor in a cohort sampled during active COVID-19. Sequencing was carried out using peripheral blood. The chain recombines TRBV3-1 (or the pseudogene TRBV3-2) with TRBJ1-2; possible D gene TRBD1, 6 bases. In DNA form, the CDR3 reads TGTGCCAGCAGCCAAGATATGGGGGGGCAAGGCTACACCTTC. Its translation is CASSQDMGGQGYTF.